Listed below are T cell receptor beta chains from one sample, sequenced in a study of T cell responses to AZD1222 COVID-19 vaccine. Assay: immunoSEQ multiplex PCR; the TCRdb copy retains only in-frame clones and omits some. The table has tens of thousands of clones, about three quarters seen once; the top ten hold about 3.9%. Sequenced material: peripheral blood, taken on day 0 of AZD1222 vaccination. The source is an adult in good health. CDR3s include the opening cysteine and the closing phenylalanine or tryptophan. Each record gives: D gene, clone size, V gene, J gene, CDR3 protein, CDR3 DNA. D genes are given only for firm matches. Size tells how often a clone was seen (once, few, many) or the class of an expanded clone, and some rows leave it out.

>.|.|TRBV11-2|TRBJ1-4
CASSLVRGSFEKLFF
TGTGCCAGCAGCTTAGTTAGGGGGAGTTTCGAGAAACTGTTTTTT
>.|.|TRBV10-3|TRBJ2-2
CAISEGGKTGELFF
TGTGCCATCAGTGAAGGGGGGAAGACCGGGGAGCTGTTTTTT
>TRBD1|few|TRBV5-1|TRBJ1-3
CASSWTGTSGNTIYF
TGCGCCAGCAGCTGGACAGGGACCTCTGGAAACACCATATATTTT
>.|.|TRBV7-9|TRBJ2-5
CASSPVTVGRGETQYF
TGTGCCAGCAGCCCCGTGACAGTGGGTCGGGGAGAGACCCAGTACTTC
>TRBD1|once|TRBV19|TRBJ1-2
CASKWTGEPNYGYTF
TGTGCCAGTAAGTGGACAGGTGAGCCTAACTATGGCTACACCTTC
>TRBD1|.|TRBV28|TRBJ2-1
CASSPNLGQGYNEQFF
TGTGCCAGCAGTCCCAACCTGGGACAGGGCTACAATGAGCAGTTCTTC
>.|.|TRBV18|TRBJ2-1
CASSPQSYNEQFF
TGTGCCAGCTCACCACAGAGCTACAATGAGCAGTTCTTC
>.|.|TRBV5-4|TRBJ1-4
CASSPEHPGQKLFF
TGTGCCAGCAGCCCCGAACACCCCGGACAAAAACTGTTTTTT
>.|.|TRBV18|TRBJ1-2
CASSPSIGRSYGGYTF
TGTGCCAGCTCACCTTCCATTGGGAGGAGCTATGGTGGCTACACCTTC
>.|few|TRBV28|TRBJ2-7
CASSPGHSTGNEQYF
TGTGCCAGCAGTCCGGGACACTCGACTGGGAACGAGCAGTACTTC
>.|few|TRBV28|TRBJ2-5
CASSFHGTQYF
TGTGCCAGCAGTTTTCACGGGACCCAGTACTTC
>.|.|TRBV27|TRBJ1-2
CASSSLWEVDYGYTF
TGTGCCAGCAGCTCCTTATGGGAGGTCGACTATGGCTACACCTTC
>.|once|TRBV9|TRBJ1-4
CASSVTGSAEKLFF
TGTGCCAGCAGCGTTACAGGGTCGGCGGAAAAACTGTTTTTT
>.|.|TRBV5-5|TRBJ2-1
CASSLVGDYNEQFF
TGTGCCAGCAGCTTGGTCGGGGACTACAATGAGCAGTTCTTC
>.|.|TRBV10-3|TRBJ2-5
CASGPVQETQYF
TGTGCCAGCGGACCCGTGCAAGAGACCCAGTACTTC
>.|.|TRBV7-8|TRBJ1-2
CASSFLSYYGYTF
TGTGCCAGCAGCTTTTTGTCTTACTATGGCTACACCTTC
>.|few|TRBV5-5|TRBJ1-3
CASSLEGGGNTIYF
TGTGCCAGCAGCTTGGAGGGAGGTGGAAACACCATATATTTT
>.|.|TRBV29-1|TRBJ2-7
CSVETGRYEQYF
TGCAGCGTTGAAACGGGGCGATACGAGCAGTACTTC
>.|.|TRBV7-2|TRBJ2-4
CASSLEISFGSLNIQYF
TGTGCCAGCAGCTTAGAAATCTCGTTTGGCAGCTTAAACATTCAGTACTTC
>.|.|TRBV6-5|TRBJ1-3
CASSYSAGLGGNTIYF
TGTGCCAGCAGTTACTCGGCAGGGCTGGGAGGAAACACCATATATTTT
>.|.|TRBV3-1/TRBV3-2|TRBJ2-7
CASSGTRGGEQYF
TGTGCCAGCAGCGGTACCAGGGGTGGGGAGCAGTACTTC
>.|.|TRBV5-4|TRBJ2-5
CASSLAASSQYQETQYF
TGTGCCAGCAGCTTGGCGGCGTCTAGCCAGTACCAAGAGACCCAGTACTTC
>.|.|TRBV20-1|TRBJ2-7
CSASSSGTYAAYEQYF
TGCAGTGCTAGTTCGTCGGGAACCTACGCGGCCTACGAGCAGTACTTC
>.|.|TRBV3-1/TRBV3-2|TRBJ1-4
CASSLTAMGEKLFF
TGTGCCAGCAGCCTCACAGCGATGGGTGAAAAACTGTTTTTT
>TRBD1|.|TRBV28|TRBJ1-2
CASSLRGTGVGGYTF
TGTGCCAGCAGTCTTAGAGGGACAGGGGTTGGTGGCTACACCTTC
>.|.|TRBV28|TRBJ1-6
CASSLAGGYNSPLHF
TGTGCCAGCAGTTTAGCGGGGGGCTATAATTCACCCCTCCACTTT
>TRBD1|.|TRBV18|TRBJ1-3
CASSPSQGAGGNTIYF
TGTGCCAGCTCACCATCCCAGGGGGCTGGAGGAAACACCATATATTTT
>TRBD2|once|TRBV7-9|TRBJ2-1
CASSLGSSGANEQFF
TGTGCCAGCAGCTTAGGATCTAGCGGGGCCAATGAGCAGTTCTTC
>.|.|TRBV2|TRBJ1-1
CASGTQNTEAFF
TGTGCCAGCGGGACACAGAACACTGAAGCTTTCTTT
>.|.|TRBV7-7|TRBJ2-1
CASSPDRRAYNEQFF
TGTGCCAGCAGCCCAGACAGGCGAGCCTACAATGAGCAGTTCTTC
>.|.|TRBV6-2/TRBV6-3|TRBJ2-1
CASSYSRVRYYNEQFF
TGTGCCAGCAGTTACTCGAGGGTCCGTTACTACAATGAGCAGTTCTTC
>.|.|TRBV27|TRBJ1-2
CASRARTAGGYTF
TGTGCCAGCAGGGCCAGGACAGCGGGGGGCTACACCTTC
>TRBD2|.|TRBV6-5|TRBJ2-3
CASREGTSAQYF
TGTGCCAGCAGGGAGGGGACTAGCGCGCAGTATTTT
>TRBD2|few|TRBV19|TRBJ2-1
CASRSGGSPRNEQFF
TGTGCCAGTAGAAGCGGGGGGTCCCCTAGGAATGAGCAGTTCTTC
>.|.|TRBV20-1|TRBJ1-2
CSAALGTDYTF
TGCAGTGCCGCCCTCGGTACAGACTACACCTTC
>.|.|TRBV4-1|TRBJ2-3
CASSSAGGTDTQYF
TGCGCCAGCAGCTCCGCCGGAGGCACAGATACGCAGTATTTT
>.|.|TRBV9|TRBJ2-1
CASSVSHGTNEQFF
TGTGCCAGCAGCGTAAGCCACGGGACAAATGAGCAGTTCTTC
>.|.|TRBV28|TRBJ2-1
CASSRLVRGSSYNEQFF
TGTGCCAGCAGTAGACTGGTGCGGGGCAGCTCCTACAATGAGCAGTTCTTC
>.|.|TRBV6-4|TRBJ1-1
CASSDVDSLWNTEAFF
TGTGCCAGCAGTGATGTAGACAGCCTCTGGAACACTGAAGCTTTCTTT
>.|few|TRBV7-6|TRBJ2-5
CASSPNSGIQETQYF
TGTGCCAGCAGCCCGAACTCGGGTATCCAAGAGACCCAGTACTTC
>TRBD2|.|TRBV7-8|TRBJ2-2
CASSSLAGGIGELFF
TGTGCCAGCAGCTCTTTAGCGGGGGGTATCGGGGAGCTGTTTTTT
>TRBD1|.|TRBV6-5|TRBJ2-7
CASRGQGYDEQYF
TGTGCCAGTCGGGGACAGGGGTACGACGAGCAGTACTTC
>TRBD1|.|TRBV18|TRBJ1-5
CASSELQGKQPQHF
TGTGCCAGCTCAGAATTACAGGGGAAACAGCCCCAGCATTTT
>TRBD1|.|TRBV28|TRBJ1-2
CASSQGTDYGYTF
TGTGCCAGCAGTCAAGGGACAGACTATGGCTACACCTTC
>.|.|TRBV28|TRBJ1-6
CASGTMSSYNSPLHF
TGTGCCAGCGGGACAATGAGCTCCTATAATTCACCCCTCCACTTT
>.|.|TRBV5-1|TRBJ2-7
CASSFEGLKDRQYF
TGCGCCAGCAGCTTTGAGGGGTTGAAGGACAGGCAGTACTTC
>.|few|TRBV19|TRBJ2-7
CASSPSSNEQYF
TGTGCCAGTAGTCCATCAAGTAACGAGCAGTACTTC
>.|.|TRBV28|TRBJ2-1
CASRTGTNSYNEQFF
TGTGCCAGCCGCACCGGGACAAACTCCTACAATGAGCAGTTCTTC
>TRBD2|.|TRBV5-1|TRBJ2-3
CASSGTTLGGTDTQYF
TGCGCCAGCAGCGGGACTACTCTTGGTGGGACAGATACGCAGTATTTT
>.|.|TRBV6-5|TRBJ2-6
CASRQAAGANVLTF
TGTGCCAGCAGACAGGCCGCTGGGGCCAACGTCCTGACTTTC
>.|.|TRBV7-2|TRBJ2-6
CASSSGGPGANVLTF
TGTGCCAGCAGCTCGGGCGGGCCTGGGGCCAACGTCCTGACTTTC
>.|.|TRBV7-2|TRBJ2-2
CASSLVSGDTGELFF
TGTGCCAGCAGCTTAGTCTCGGGGGATACCGGGGAGCTGTTTTTT
>.|.|TRBV9|TRBJ1-6
CASSVDGRGRQSPLHF
TGTGCCAGCAGCGTAGACGGCAGGGGTAGGCAATCACCCCTCCACTTT
>TRBD1|.|TRBV19|TRBJ1-2
CASSPRQGKNYGYTF
TGTGCCAGTAGTCCTCGACAGGGGAAAAACTATGGCTACACCTTC
>.|.|TRBV6-5|TRBJ1-2
CASSYMGDGYTF
TGTGCCAGCAGTTACATGGGTGATGGCTACACCTTC
>TRBD2|.|TRBV2|TRBJ2-1
CASSAFPGGGHNEQFF
TGTGCCAGCAGTGCTTTCCCGGGGGGGGGACACAATGAGCAGTTCTTC
>TRBD1|.|TRBV19|TRBJ2-2
CASSRSGGMVTGELFF
TGTGCCAGTAGCCGGTCAGGGGGAATGGTCACCGGGGAGCTGTTTTTT
>.|once|TRBV12-3/TRBV12-4|TRBJ1-1
CASKSDTEAFF
TGTGCCAGCAAGAGTGACACTGAAGCTTTCTTT
>.|.|TRBV19|TRBJ1-5
CASSVGRSNQPQHF
TGTGCCAGTAGTGTCGGGAGGAGCAATCAGCCCCAGCATTTT
>.|few|TRBV7-8|TRBJ2-7
CASSPNPGEQYF
TGTGCCAGCAGCCCCAACCCAGGCGAGCAGTACTTC